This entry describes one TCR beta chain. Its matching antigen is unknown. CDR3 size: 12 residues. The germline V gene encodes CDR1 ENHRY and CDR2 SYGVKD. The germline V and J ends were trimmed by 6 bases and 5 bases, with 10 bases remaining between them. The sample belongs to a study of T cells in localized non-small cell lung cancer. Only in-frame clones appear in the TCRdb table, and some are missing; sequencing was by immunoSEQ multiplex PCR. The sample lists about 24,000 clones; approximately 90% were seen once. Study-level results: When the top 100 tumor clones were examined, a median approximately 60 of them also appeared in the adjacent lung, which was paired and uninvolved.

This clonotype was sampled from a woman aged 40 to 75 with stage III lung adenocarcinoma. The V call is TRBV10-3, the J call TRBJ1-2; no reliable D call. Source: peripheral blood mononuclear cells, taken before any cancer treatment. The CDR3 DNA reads TGTGCCATCAGGGCAACAGATTATGGCTACACCTTC. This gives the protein CAIRATDYGYTF.